This T cell receptor (beta chain) was sequenced during a study of blood T cell repertoires in COVID-19. Overall study: T cells, B-cell-depleted T cells, or PBMCs supplied cDNA or gDNA.

Across 20 to 25 US areas, participants ranged in age from roughly 18 to 95 years. Only in-frame clones appear in the TCRdb table, and some are missing; sequencing was by immunoSEQ multiplex PCR. The data show approximately 140,000 clones, about four fifths seen once. Germline CDR1 is MGHDK and CDR2 is SYGVNS. V was clipped by 6 bases and J by 4 bases, with 15 bases between them. The CDR3 contains 14 residues. The sequenced sample consisted of PBMCs or T cells enriched from blood (not recorded which). The sequence came from a woman in her 50s with acute COVID-19. The rearrangement links TRBV25-1 to TRBJ1-1, with D possibly matching TRBD1 (5 bases). CDR3 in amino acids: CASSAGLFGTEAFF. The DNA for the CDR3 is TGTGCCAGCAGCGCAGGGTTGTTTGGCACTGAAGCTTTCTTT. Drawing the rest from reference TRBV25-1 and TRBJ1-1, the complete variable domain is EADIYQTPRYLVIGTGKKITLECSQTMGHDKMYWYQQDPGMELHLIHYSYGVNSTEKGDLSSESTVSRIRTEHFPLTLESARPSHTSQYLCASSAGLFGTEAFFGQGTRLTVV.